This T cell receptor beta chain was captured in a study of T-cell reconstitution after alpha-beta-depleted transplantation in children. Study outcomes and limitations: Some patients' high day-60 TCRbeta diversity was attributed to recipient cells surviving conditioning. Counts and diversity of T cells one year after transplant came mostly from newly produced T cells.

Germline V lookup: CDR1 LGHNA, CDR2 YNFKEQ. With 9 bases removed from V and 2 bases from J, the gap between germline ends came to 24 bases. There are 17 residues in the CDR3. Unique molecular identifiers were incorporated into the prepared TCRbeta library. Using its own MiXCR run on the PCR reads, TCRdb lists one record per CDR3 protein. The table lists over 45,000 distinct CDR3 sequences, approximately 6.1% of them singletons. This clonotype was observed many times. Antigen specificity is unknown. The specimen comprised PBMCs, mostly from graft donor cells, sampled 60 days after TCRalphabeta/CD19-depleted stem cell transplant. V and J are TRBV4-2 and TRBJ2-3; D is possibly TRBD2 (10 bases). The clonotype was recovered from a female patient between 2 and 15 years old who had a stem cell transplant for aplastic anemia, so the T cells may come from the graft donor. CDR3 protein: CASSGQGLAGATDTQYF. CDR3 DNA sequence: TGTGCCAGTTCGGGACAGGGCCTAGCGGGAGCCACAGATACGCAGTATTTT.